This is a list of T cell receptor beta chains from one sample in a study of cytomegalovirus exposure and HLA in healthy donors. The data were produced by immunoSEQ multiplex PCR, yet TCRdb's version contains in-frame clones alone and is incomplete. The sample lists about 160,000 clones; approximately 78% were seen once. Sequencing used PBMCs. These receptor sequences come from a male donor in good health and CMV-seropositive. Each CDR3 is given with its conserved first and last residue. Fields, in order: D gene, clone size, V gene, CDR3 protein. A D gene is named only where the DNA matches it firmly. A row's size may be missing; if present it is once, few, many or a size class.

d_gene: NA
abundance: NA
v_gene: TRBV18
CDR3aa: CASSPPSSTGPYYGYTF

d_gene: TRBD2
abundance: NA
v_gene: TRBV27
CDR3aa: CASSFSGRATDTQYF

d_gene: TRBD1
abundance: NA
v_gene: TRBV5-1
CDR3aa: CASSRGTGNNEKLFF

d_gene: TRBD2
abundance: NA
v_gene: TRBV6-1
CDR3aa: CATEREGRSDTQYF

d_gene: TRBD1
abundance: NA
v_gene: TRBV14
CDR3aa: CASSRILPGQGTLEQYF

d_gene: TRBD1
abundance: NA
v_gene: TRBV27
CDR3aa: CASSLSIWGRGRSPLHF

d_gene: TRBD2
abundance: NA
v_gene: TRBV11-2
CDR3aa: CASSFPGRTRGRETQYF

d_gene: TRBD2
abundance: NA
v_gene: TRBV5-5
CDR3aa: CASSLQSLAGGLDEQYF

d_gene: NA
abundance: few
v_gene: TRBV7-9
CDR3aa: CASSPAGAWEKLFF

d_gene: NA
abundance: NA
v_gene: TRBV5-6
CDR3aa: CASSSQGNEQFF

d_gene: NA
abundance: NA
v_gene: TRBV5-6
CDR3aa: CASSSSERNTEAFF

d_gene: TRBD1
abundance: NA
v_gene: TRBV7-2
CDR3aa: CASSPGQGAADTQYF

d_gene: NA
abundance: once
v_gene: TRBV4-3
CDR3aa: CASSQGSRGSQSYGYTF

d_gene: TRBD1
abundance: NA
v_gene: TRBV30
CDR3aa: CAWSGGTGGRTDTQYF